This TCR beta chain appears in the sequencing data of a study of shared clonotypes between healthy human individuals. Generated by immunoSEQ multiplex PCR, the TCRdb table keeps only in-frame clones and is missing some. The sample has over 2 million clones, over 85% seen once. Germline V gene sequence: CDR1 KGHSH, CDR2 LQKENI. CDR3 size: 13 residues. V was clipped by 5 bases and J by 0 bases, with 7 bases between them. This clonotype was obtained from a man aged 18 to 30 in good health. Sequenced: naive CD4+ T cells sorted from blood. Noted subset: CD45RA+ positively selected. The V and J genes are TRBV18 and TRBJ1-1; D is unresolved. CDR3 residues: CASSSDLNTEAFF. CDR3 nucleotides: TGTGCCAGCTCATCGGATTTGAACACTGAAGCTTTCTTT.